A single T cell receptor (beta chain) is shown here with its context. The antigen is unknown. Although they were nominally healthy when sampled, donors likely had unrecorded immune exposures. The record originates from a study of cytomegalovirus exposure and HLA in healthy donors. Per germline, CDR1 LNHDA and CDR2 SQIVND (reference sequence). CDR3 length: 15 residues. Trimming cost V 5 bases and J 3 bases; bases outside gene matches: 7. Findings and limits, study-wide: Reportedly, a later analysis found an Asian-associated ancestry cluster had fewer N-insertions than the approximately 600-donor mean. Across HLA loci, a later analysis found differing TCR association rates, with DRB1 most and HLA-C fewest.

Both 60 Vbeta primers and 13 Jbeta primers went into the PCR. TCRdb keeps only in-frame clones here, not all; method: immunoSEQ multiplex PCR. Among fewer than 200,000 clones listed, approximately 71% were seen once. The chain uses TRBV19 and TRBJ1-1; 9 bases are shared with TRBD1. The source is a girl aged 10 to 17 in good health and CMV-seronegative. The specimen was PBMCs. The CDR3 region has the DNA TGTGCCAGTAGTTTACAGGGGGCGCAGGACACTGAAGCTTTCTTT. Translating gives CASSLQGAQDTEAFF.